Listed below are T cell receptor beta chains from one sample, sequenced in a study of response to subunit inactivated influenza vaccine. TCRdb fed the RT-PCR reads into MiXCR, producing one record per CDR3 protein. The sample has over 150,000 distinct CDR3 sequences, around a tenth seen once. This specimen consisted of CD8+ T cells sorted from PBMCs, obtained less than 30 months after vaccination. The receptors originated from a man in his fifties or sixties who received an inactivated influenza vaccine. Both conserved end residues are part of each CDR3. A D gene is named only where the DNA matches it firmly. Clone size, where shown, is once, few, many, or a class for clones that have expanded.

length,V,D,size,J,DNA,CDR3
15,TRBV12-3/TRBV12-4,.,.,TRBJ2-5,TGTGCCAGCAGTTTAATGGGGGTCCAGTCGGAGACCCAGTACTTC,CASSLMGVQSETQYF
14,TRBV4-3,.,many,TRBJ2-7,TGCGCCAGCAGCACCGGGACGGGGACCTACGAGCAGTACTTC,CASSTGTGTYEQYF
13,TRBV7-8,.,few,TRBJ2-2,TGTGCCAGCAGCGCCAGGGGTTCCGGGGAGCTGTTTTTT,CASSARGSGELFF
15,TRBV20-1,TRBD1,.,TRBJ2-7,TGCAGTGCTAGAGATGAGGACAGGGAATGGAACGAGCAGTACTTC,CSARDEDREWNEQYF
17,TRBV27,.,.,TRBJ2-1,TGTGCCAGCAGTTTATCGATACCTGCAGGGTGGCACAATGAGCAGTTCTTC,CASSLSIPAGWHNEQFF
11,TRBV2,.,.,TRBJ1-1,TGTGCCAGCAGTGAACGGGGTTGGGCTTTCTTT,CASSERGWAFF
13,TRBV20-1,.,.,TRBJ2-7,TGCAGTGCTAGGGTGGAGGGGACCTACGAGCAGTACTTC,CSARVEGTYEQYF
19,TRBV7-3,TRBD2,few,TRBJ2-3,TGTGCCAGCAGCCTCAACCCGCAACTAGCGGGAGCTTGGACAGATACGCAGTATTTT,CASSLNPQLAGAWTDTQYF
16,TRBV4-3,.,few,TRBJ1-1,TGCGCCAGCAGCCAGGGGGCTGGAGGAGCCAACACTGAAGCTTTCTTT,CASSQGAGGANTEAFF
11,TRBV20-1,.,many,TRBJ2-7,TGCAGTGCGGAGGGTTTCTACGAGCAGTACTTC,CSAEGFYEQYF
15,TRBV7-2,.,many,TRBJ2-1,TGTGCCAGCAGCGAAGGACTGCCCGCCTACAATGAGCAGTTCTTC,CASSEGLPAYNEQFF
16,TRBV7-9,TRBD2,few,TRBJ2-7,TGTGCCAGCAGCTTCCCACCCCGGACTAGCATTTACGAGCAGTACTTC,CASSFPPRTSIYEQYF
14,TRBV12-3/TRBV12-4,TRBD1,.,TRBJ1-5,TGTGCCAGCAGTCAGGGGGCTAGCAATCAGCCCCAGCATTTT,CASSQGASNQPQHF
14,TRBV6-2/TRBV6-3,.,.,TRBJ2-7,TGTGCCAGCACCAGAGGTGGGTGGCGAGACGAGCAGTACTTC,CASTRGGWRDEQYF
13,TRBV27,.,few,TRBJ2-2,TGTGCCAGCCCCAGGACAGATTCCGGGGAGCTGTTTTTT,CASPRTDSGELFF
16,TRBV7-2,TRBD2,.,TRBJ2-7,TGTGCCAGCAGCTTAGCGGGGATAGCGGGATCCTACGAGCAGTACTTC,CASSLAGIAGSYEQYF
14,TRBV20-1,TRBD2,.,TRBJ2-2,TGCAGTGCTCCTCAATTACTAGCGCCCGGGGAGCTGTTTTTT,CSAPQLLAPGELFF
15,TRBV3-1,.,few,TRBJ2-5,TGTGCCAGCAGCCAAGGAGGGCGGGGAGAAGAGACCCAGTACTTC,CASSQGGRGEETQYF
10,TRBV2,TRBD2,.,TRBJ2-1,TGTGCCAGTCTACTAGCGGAGCAGTTCTTC,CASLLAEQFF
15,TRBV7-9,.,.,TRBJ2-1,TGTGCCAGCAGCTACCGGGTCCAGGGCTACAATGAGCAGTTCTTC,CASSYRVQGYNEQFF
15,TRBV15,.,few,TRBJ2-1,TGTGCCACCAGCAGAGACGGTTCCTCGGGGGAATTGCAGTTCTTC,CATSRDGSSGELQFF
12,TRBV6-2/TRBV6-3,.,.,TRBJ2-7,TGTGCCAGCAGTTACACCGTCTACGAGCAGTACTTC,CASSYTVYEQYF
17,TRBV20-1,TRBD1,few,TRBJ1-4,TGCAGTGCACGCGGGACAGGGGGATTTAGGACTAATGAAAAACTGTTTTTT,CSARGTGGFRTNEKLFF
14,TRBV2,.,.,TRBJ2-3,TGTGCCAGATGTCGGGACCCGAGCACAGATACGCAGTATTTT,CARCRDPSTDTQYF
13,TRBV4-2,.,.,TRBJ2-3,TGTGCCAGCAGCCAAGATTGGGGGAATACGCAGTATTTT,CASSQDWGNTQYF
12,TRBV6-1,.,.,TRBJ1-2,TGTGCCAGCACCCTTGATCATTTCGGCTACACCTTC,CASTLDHFGYTF
14,TRBV4-3,.,few,TRBJ2-2,TGCGCCAGCAGCCACGGGGCCCACACCGGGGAGCTGTTTTTT,CASSHGAHTGELFF
13,TRBV5-6,.,many,TRBJ2-1,TGTGCCAGCAGCTTGAGGGATTGGAATGAGCAGTTCTTC,CASSLRDWNEQFF
12,TRBV20-1,.,few,TRBJ1-1,TGCAGTGCTAGATTGGGTTACACTGAAGCTTTCTTT,CSARLGYTEAFF
15,TRBV5-6,.,few,TRBJ1-3,TGTGCCAGCAGCTTGGATCCGGGCTCGGGGGACACCATATATTTT,CASSLDPGSGDTIYF
16,TRBV4-2,TRBD2,many,TRBJ2-1,TGTGCCAGCAGCCAACGGGGACTAGATATGCGGGATGAGCAGTTCTTC,CASSQRGLDMRDEQFF
13,TRBV24-1,TRBD1,few,TRBJ1-1,TGTGCCACCAGGGGACAGGGGAACACTGAAGCTTTCTTT,CATRGQGNTEAFF
11,TRBV12-3/TRBV12-4,.,few,TRBJ2-1,TGTGCCAGCAGTCCCGTGGGGGAGCAGTTCTTC,CASSPVGEQFF
15,TRBV19,.,many,TRBJ2-3,TGTGCCAGTAGTATAGATTCCAGTCTCGCAGATACGCAGTATTTT,CASSIDSSLADTQYF
16,TRBV4-3,.,many,TRBJ2-4,TGCGCCAGCAGCCAAGATTGGTATCTAGCCAAAAACATTCAGTACTTC,CASSQDWYLAKNIQYF
14,TRBV7-9,.,.,TRBJ2-1,TGTGCCAGCAGCTTTCTGTCAGGGGCCCATGAGCAGTTCTTC,CASSFLSGAHEQFF
16,TRBV5-5,.,few,TRBJ1-2,TGTGCCAGCAGCTCAGAGCCACAGGGTTTAAACTATGGCTACACCTTC,CASSSEPQGLNYGYTF
14,TRBV12-3/TRBV12-4,.,.,TRBJ2-1,TGTACCAGCAGTTTAGGTGGGCCCTACAATGAGCAGTTCTTC,CTSSLGGPYNEQFF
14,TRBV28,TRBD1,many,TRBJ1-6,TGTGCCAGCAGTTCGGACAGGGAGTTTTCACCCCTCCACTTT,CASSSDREFSPLHF
14,TRBV4-1,TRBD2,many,TRBJ2-5,TGCGCCAGCAGCCAAGTCGGGGGGCAAGAGACCCAGTACTTC,CASSQVGGQETQYF
16,TRBV20-1,TRBD1,.,TRBJ1-4,TGCAGTGCTAGACCCCTCACCGGGACGGTCAGGGGGGAACTGTTTTTT,CSARPLTGTVRGELFF
14,TRBV15,.,.,TRBJ2-5,TGTGCCACCAGCCTCTCTCAGGTCAAAGAGACCCAGTACTTC,CATSLSQVKETQYF
12,TRBV2,.,.,TRBJ2-5,TGTGCCATAATAACTAGTGTGAAGACCCAGTACTTC,CAIITSVKTQYF
16,TRBV4-3,TRBD1,few,TRBJ1-6,TGCGCCAGCAGCCAAGACGGAGGGGGCATAAATTCACCCCTCCACTTT,CASSQDGGGINSPLHF
16,TRBV5-6,.,.,TRBJ1-1,TGTGCCAGCAGCTTGAAGCTAGGGACGTTGGACACTGAAGCTTTCTTT,CASSLKLGTLDTEAFF